This is a list of T cell receptor beta chains from one sample in a study of STAT3 mutations in large granular lymphocyte leukemia. Some clones are missing from TCRdb's copy, which holds only in-frame ones; the method was immunoSEQ multiplex PCR. The sample records about 6,000 clones, about 35% being singletons. Sequenced material: peripheral blood mononuclear cells. All receptors come from a woman aged 40 to 55 with T-cell large granular lymphocyte leukemia. Some clones in this sample may be carry-over from other donors' samples. Each CDR3 is given without its conserved first and last residue. Each record gives: D gene, V gene, J gene, CDR3 protein. D genes are given only for firm matches.

>NA|TRBV29-1|TRBJ1-1
SVEVTGRSGSITEAF
>NA|TRBV11-2|TRBJ2-7
ASSQSRGGEQY
>NA|TRBV7-2|TRBJ1-2
ASSLASTGGYT
>NA|TRBV5-1|TRBJ1-1
ASSLMGAGTEAF
>NA|TRBV11-2|TRBJ2-2
ASSLVAVGELF
>NA|TRBV29-1|TRBJ2-3
SVDRDSWDTQY
>NA|TRBV30|TRBJ1-3
AWSVGAGNTIY
>NA|TRBV30|TRBJ1-4
AWSIREKLF
>NA|TRBV29-1|TRBJ1-1
SANGGLVAEAF
>TRBD1|TRBV5-1|TRBJ2-7
ASSLGQGAYEQY
>TRBD1|TRBV27|TRBJ1-5
ASSSYRDRQPQH
>NA|TRBV29-1|TRBJ2-7
SAHQGYEQY
>NA|TRBV7-9|TRBJ1-2
ASSLDGGRYSNYGYT
>NA|TRBV4-1|TRBJ2-5
ASSQRDEQETQY
>NA|TRBV6-6|TRBJ2-2
ASSYSMIGTGELF
>NA|TRBV28|TRBJ2-7
ASSIPRDGEQY
>TRBD1|TRBV5-1|TRBJ2-7
ASSDRDRYEQY
>NA|TRBV7-3|TRBJ2-1
ASSLYEGYNEQF
>NA|TRBV18|TRBJ1-5
ASSLDRYQPQH
>NA|TRBV6-6|TRBJ2-5
ASTYQGGETQY
>NA|TRBV15|TRBJ2-7
ATSREVSYEQY
>TRBD2|TRBV27|TRBJ2-7
ASSMGLADEQY
>TRBD1|TRBV11-3|TRBJ2-7
ASSFPLGTGGGHEQY
>NA|TRBV5-6|TRBJ1-2
ASSLQGSYGYT